The 15 T cell receptor beta chains given below trace back to one sample, sequenced in a study of radiotherapy plus CTLA-4 blockade in lung cancer. Profiling relied on immunoSEQ multiplex PCR, and the TCRdb table lists in-frame clones only, not all of them. The sample lists some 30,000 clones, about 81% seen once, with 20% to 25% in the top ten. This sample comprised peripheral blood, obtained from a patient treated with radiotherapy plus ipilimumab. Source of these receptors: a human donor with non-small cell lung cancer that progressed on radiotherapy plus ipilimumab.

The J gene is TRBJ1-4, the V gene TRBV7-9; TRBD1 might be the D (5 bases). The CDR3 is 15 residues long. Deletions cut 3 bases from V and 0 bases from J, with 8 bases between. The V gene's germline CDR1 is SEHNR and CDR2 FQNEAQ (reference sequence). The CDR3 loop reads CASSLTVATNEKLFF. CDR3 nucleotides: TGTGCCAGCAGCTTGACAGTCGCAACTAATGAAAAACTGTTTTTT.

The chain combines TRBV10-1 with TRBJ2-5; 8 nucleotides line up with TRBD2. The V and J ends lost 3 bases and 3 bases, in that order; junction bases with no gene match: 3. The CDR3 is made up of 14 amino acids. Germline V gene sequence: CDR1 WNHNN, CDR2 SYGVQD (reference sequence). The CDR3 nucleotides read TGCGCCAGCAGTGAAGCAGCGGGGGAAGAGACCCAGTACTTC. Protein sequence: CASSEAAGEETQYF.

The rearrangement links TRBV7-9 to TRBJ2-1; D is unresolved. V gave up 5 bases and J gave up 6 bases, with 5 bases separating them. The CDR3 runs to 11 residues. Germline CDR1 SEHNR, CDR2 FQNEAQ (reference sequence). The DNA of the CDR3 is TGTGCCAGCAGCCGGAGCAATGAGCAGTTCTTC. Protein sequence: CASSRSNEQFF.

The V gene is TRBV11-2, the J gene TRBJ2-1; the D is unclear. Germline CDR1 and CDR2: SGHAT and FQNNGV. V dropped 4 bases and J dropped 2 bases, with 12 bases sitting between them. The CDR3 consists of 15 residues. The DNA for the CDR3 is TGTGCCAGCAGCTCCCGCACATACCCCTACAATGAGCAGTTCTTC. Its protein product is CASSSRTYPYNEQFF.

This clone was detected only once. The chain carries TRBV4-1 and TRBJ2-5; 8 bases map to TRBD1. This CDR3 spans 15 amino acids. The V gene's germline CDR1 is MGHRA and CDR2 YSYEKL. The V gene end was trimmed by 1 base and the J gene end by 2 bases; junction bases not matched to a gene: 3. The CDR3 loop reads CASSQGQGTQETQYF. The CDR3, as DNA: TGCGCCAGCAGCCAAGGACAGGGGACACAAGAGACCCAGTACTTC.

This chain links TRBV7-2 with TRBJ1-5; D perhaps matches TRBD1 (6 bases). Germline V gives CDR1 SGHTA, CDR2 FQGNSA. Deletions cut 5 bases from V and 2 bases from J, with 10 bases between. The CDR3 runs to 14 residues. The CDR3 DNA follows: TGTGCCAGCAGCGAACAGGGAGGCAATCAGCCCCAGCATTTT. Amino acid sequence: CASSEQGGNQPQHF.

The chain recombines TRBV7-6 with TRBJ1-3; maybe TRBD1 (5 bases). This CDR3 is 16 amino acids long. In germline, CDR1 is SGHVS, CDR2 FNYEAQ. Between the trimmed V and J ends, which lost 5 bases and 1 base, there was a span of 15 bases. CDR3 region: CASSPRWGESGNTIYF. In nucleotides, the CDR3 is TGTGCCAGCAGCCCCCGTTGGGGGGAGTCTGGAAACACCATATATTTT.

The chain uses TRBV5-1 and TRBJ2-6, with D perhaps TRBD2 (6 bases). This CDR3 has 16 amino acids. CDR1 is SGHRS, CDR2 YFSETQ, per germline. V was pared by 4 bases and J by 4 bases, with 15 bases between. The CDR3 region has the DNA TGCGCCAGCAGCCTGGATGGGGCGGGGGGGGCCAACGTCCTGACTTTC. This gives the protein CASSLDGAGGANVLTF.

This sequence joins TRBV9 and TRBJ1-4; no firm D call. The CDR3 contains 14 residues. V was cut by 0 bases and J by 8 bases, with 11 bases left in between. Germline loops: CDR1 SGDLS, CDR2 YYNGEE. In DNA form, the CDR3 reads TGTGCCAGCAGCGTAGGTGGGGAGAAGGAAAAACTGTTTTTT. Encoded protein: CASSVGGEKEKLFF.

The chain uses TRBV19 and TRBJ1-1, with D possibly TRBD1 on 6 matching bases. The germline CDR1 and CDR2 sequences are LNHDA and SQIVND (reference sequence). V lost 5 bases to trimming and J lost 5 bases, with 15 bases between them. This CDR3 spans 14 amino acids. In nucleotides, the CDR3 is TGTGCCAGTAGTTTCCGGGGGGCGGTTACTGAAGCTTTCTTT. This encodes CASSFRGAVTEAFF. The whole variable domain, remainder taken from reference TRBV19 and TRBJ1-1, is DGGITQSPKYLFRKEGQNVTLSCEQNLNHDAMYWYRQDPGQGLRLIYYSQIVNDFQKGDIAEGYSVSREKKESFPLTVTSAQKNPTAFYLCASSFRGAVTEAFFGQGTRLTVV.

V gene TRBV10-3 combines with J gene TRBJ1-2, with D possibly matching TRBD1 (5 bases). V was clipped by 7 bases and J by 8 bases, with 17 bases between them. Germline V gene lookup returns CDR1 ENHRY and CDR2 SYGVKD. The CDR3 is made up of 13 amino acids. This CDR3 reads CAITLDRFGGYTF. CDR3 nucleotide sequence: TGTGCCATCACACTTGACAGATTTGGCGGCTACACCTTC.

The rearrangement links TRBV13 to TRBJ2-1; TRBD1 matches 7 bases. This CDR3 region has 14 residues. Trimming at V came to 8 bases and at J to 2 bases, leaving 6 bases not matched to a gene. Germline-derived CDR1 and CDR2 are PRHDT and FYEKMQ (reference sequence). CDR3: CASGHRGPYNEQFF. The CDR3 DNA reads TGTGCCAGCGGGCATAGGGGGCCCTACAATGAGCAGTTCTTC.

The V gene is TRBV11-1, the J gene TRBJ1-5; D not certain. Trimming stripped 2 bases from V and 3 bases from J, with 8 bases between. CDR1 SGHAT and CDR2 FQDESV come from the germline V gene (reference sequence). This CDR3 region has 14 residues. The CDR3 spells CASSLTGYNQPQHF. The CDR3 nucleotides are TGTGCCAGCAGCTTAACGGGTTACAATCAGCCCCAGCATTTT.

The chain employs TRBV2 and TRBJ2-2; the match to TRBD2 covers 8 bases. This CDR3 region has 14 residues. The germline CDR1 and CDR2 sequences are SNHLY and FYNNEI. V dropped 5 bases and J dropped 13; count of bases not matched to a gene: 12. CDR3 nucleotide sequence: TGTGCCAGCAGTTCGGGGGGGTATACGTCGCGGCTGTTTTTT. Translating gives CASSSGGYTSRLFF.

The chain has TRBV5-1 and TRBJ2-7, with 8 bases lining up with TRBD1. Germline V gene sequence: CDR1 SGHRS, CDR2 YFSETQ. The CDR3 consists of 13 residues. The trim removed 2 bases at V and 6 bases at J, leaving 4 bases unmatched. The CDR3 DNA sequence: TGCGCCAGCAGCTTCCTACAGGGGGGCGAGCAGTACTTC. This gives the protein CASSFLQGGEQYF.